This T cell receptor (beta chain) comes out of a study of T-cell reconstitution after alpha-beta-depleted transplantation in children. Overall study findings and caveats: Certain patients had high TCRbeta diversity at day 60, and it came from recipient T cells and thymic progenitors that survived. About two months after transplant, alpha-beta T cells reportedly came from several hundred expanded graft clones.

It was with unique molecular identifiers that the TCRbeta library was prepared. TCRdb re-called the PCR reads with MiXCR, one entry per CDR3 protein. Among hundreds of thousands of distinct CDR3 sequences, under 14% were seen once, and the ten largest hold 23%. This clonotype was picked up many times. Its antigen is not identified. V lost 5 bases and J lost 4; bases outside the gene matches: 6. Germline loops: CDR1 MNHEY, CDR2 SMNVEV (reference sequence). The length of the CDR3 is 14 residues. J is TRBJ2-7 and V is TRBV27; TRBD2 matches at 9 bases. This clonotype was sampled from a male patient aged 2 to 9 who had a stem cell transplant for chronic granulomatous disease, so the T cells may come from the graft donor. Sequenced material: peripheral blood, taken 180 days after TCRalphabeta/CD19-depleted stem cell transplant. The CDR3 loop reads CASSVSGSKYEQYF. In DNA, the CDR3 is TGTGCCAGCAGTGTTAGCGGGAGTAAGTACGAGCAGTACTTC.